This T cell receptor beta chain was sequenced in a study of technical replicates of blood from several donors. This clone was detected a few times. This CDR3 region has 16 residues. V was cut by 6 bases and J by 4 bases, with 24 bases left in between. Germline V gene data show CDR1 as GTSNPN and CDR2 as SVGIG (reference sequence). Using immunoSEQ multiplex PCR, the repertoire was profiled, and TCRdb retains in-frame clones only, with some absent. The sample includes about 90,000 clones, 90% to 95% of them seen just once. Sequences were obtained from T cells isolated from PBMCs. The sequence was collected from a human donor in good health. The chain links TRBV30 to TRBJ1-1; D not resolved. In DNA form, the CDR3 reads TGTGCCTGTTGGAGCTGGGCGGAGGGTCTGAGCACTGAAGCTTTCTTT. Protein product: CACWSWAEGLSTEAFF.